This TCR beta chain was recovered during a study of blood T cells in healthy people across ages. Each sample had at least 6 million PBMCs isolated. This clonotype was recorded a few times. The antigen remains unidentified. The authors ran a second PCR of about 6 to 11 cycles using a sample-barcoded 5' primer and a J-beta primer mix. Each TCR beta cDNA got a 12-nucleotide random molecular identifier. TCRdb itself ran the 5' RACE reads through MiXCR, one entry per CDR3 protein. This repertoire shows under 2 million distinct CDR3 sequences, around 35% found once; its top ten account for about 10%. Study-level results: Across the age range, TCR beta diversity per million T cells fell in a roughly linear way.

Sequenced material: blood. The clonotype comes from a woman younger than 45 in good health.

This CDR3 is CASSEGRQETQYF. The CDR3 DNA follows: TGTGCCAGCAGTGAGGGCAGACAAGAGACCCAGTACTTC. The chain uses TRBV25-1 and TRBJ2-5; D unclear. The CDR3 covers 13 residues. Per the germline V gene, CDR1 is MGHDK and CDR2 is SYGVNS. V gave up 3 bases and J gave up 2 bases, with 7 bases separating them.